This TCR beta chain is drawn from a study of cytomegalovirus exposure and HLA in healthy donors. The assay was immunoSEQ multiplex PCR, and TCRdb's table has in-frame clones only and misses some. Among approximately 200,000 clones, 85% to 95% were seen once, and the ten largest hold 1% to 1.2%. The receptor was isolated from a woman between 18 and 29 years old in good health and CMV-seronegative. Input material: PBMCs.

CDR3 in amino acids: CASTVRLAESYEQYF. For the CDR3, the DNA is TGTGCCAGCACGGTCAGACTAGCTGAATCCTACGAGCAGTACTTC. The V gene is TRBV28, the J gene TRBJ2-7, with 7 positions matching TRBD2. CDR3 length: 15 residues. With V trimmed by 7 bases and J by 1 base, 10 bases remained unmatched. CDR1 MDHEN and CDR2 SYDVKM come from the germline V gene.